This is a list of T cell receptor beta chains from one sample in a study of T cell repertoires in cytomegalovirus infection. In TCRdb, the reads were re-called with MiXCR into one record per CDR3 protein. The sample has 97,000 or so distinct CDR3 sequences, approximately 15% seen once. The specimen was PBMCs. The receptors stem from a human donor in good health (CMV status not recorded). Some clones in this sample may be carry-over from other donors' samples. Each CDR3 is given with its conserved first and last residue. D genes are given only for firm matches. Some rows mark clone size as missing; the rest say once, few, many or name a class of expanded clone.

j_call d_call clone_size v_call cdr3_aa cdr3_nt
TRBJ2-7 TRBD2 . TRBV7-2 CASSLAGGTSYEQYF TGTGCCAGCAGCTTGGCGGGGGGGACGTCCTACGAGCAGTACTTC
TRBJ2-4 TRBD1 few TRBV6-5 CASSSRDRGINIQYF TGTGCCAGCAGTTCCCGAGACAGGGGGATAAACATTCAGTACTTC
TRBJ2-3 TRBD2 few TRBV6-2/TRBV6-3 CASRYDGLAMDTQYF TGTGCCAGCAGATACGATGGACTAGCGATGGATACGCAGTATTTT
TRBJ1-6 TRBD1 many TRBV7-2 CASSTGTGVSPLHF TGTGCCAGCAGCACCGGGACAGGGGTTTCACCCCTCCACTTT
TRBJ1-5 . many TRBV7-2 CASSPLGLVQPQHF TGTGCCAGCAGCCCCCTGGGGTTAGTTCAGCCCCAGCATTTT
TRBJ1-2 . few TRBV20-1 CSARDSQVGLSGYTF TGCAGTGCTAGAGATTCGCAGGTGGGGCTTTCTGGCTACACCTTC
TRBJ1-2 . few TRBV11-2 CASSLSGRANYGYTF TGTGCCAGCAGCTTGTCAGGGAGAGCTAACTATGGCTACACCTTC
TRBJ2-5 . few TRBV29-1 CSVDTFGQSETQYF TGCAGCGTTGATACCTTCGGACAGTCCGAGACCCAGTACTTC
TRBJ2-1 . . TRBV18 CASSPSLASYNEQFF TGTGCCAGCTCACCATCACTAGCTTCGTACAATGAGCAGTTCTTC
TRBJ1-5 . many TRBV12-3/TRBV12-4 CASRDSNNQPQHF TGTGCCAGCAGGGACAGCAACAATCAGCCCCAGCATTTT
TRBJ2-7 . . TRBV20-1 CSARVGYEQYF TGCAGTGCTAGGGTGGGTTACGAGCAGTACTTC
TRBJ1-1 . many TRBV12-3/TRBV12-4 CASTFETRDTEAFF TGTGCCAGCACCTTCGAGACGAGAGACACTGAAGCTTTCTTT
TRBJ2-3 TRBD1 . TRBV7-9 CASSLGQSPLTDTQYF TGTGCCAGCAGCTTGGGACAGAGTCCACTCACAGATACGCAGTATTTT
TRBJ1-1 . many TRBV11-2 CASSLAGAMDTEAFF TGTGCCAGCAGCTTAGCGGGTGCCATGGACACTGAAGCTTTCTTT